A few counts support the clone carrying this T cell receptor beta chain. Its antigen is not known. The record originates from a study of T-cell reconstitution after alpha-beta-depleted transplantation in children. The authors prepared the TCRbeta library with unique molecular identifiers. TCRdb itself ran the PCR reads through MiXCR, one entry per CDR3 protein. The sample yields 600,000 to 700,000 distinct CDR3 sequences, about an eighth seen once. This CDR3 has 14 residues. Germline CDR1 MNHNS, CDR2 SASEGT. V dropped 7 bases and J dropped 4; count of bases not matched to a gene: 9. Study observations and caveats: Counts and diversity of T cells one year after transplant came mostly from newly produced T cells. There were reportedly several hundred expanded graft clones from which alpha-beta T cells came about two months after transplant.

This clonotype originated in a girl aged 2 to 9 with congenital amegakaryocytic thrombocytopenia, due to receive a stem cell transplant. The chain carries TRBV6-1 and TRBJ2-7; 8 positions match TRBD1. Sequenced here: PBMCs, sampled before TCRalphabeta/CD19-depleted stem cell transplant. CDR3 in amino acids: CASTSPGQGYEQYF. CDR3 coding DNA: TGTGCCAGCACCTCGCCCGGACAGGGATACGAGCAGTACTTC.